The sequence of this TCR beta chain was determined in a study of PD-1 blockade in mismatch repair-deficient tumors. In the study overall: All were previously treated, progressing patients with 12 mismatch repair-deficient cancer types. Study-wide results and limits: Tumor-resident clones, often undetectable pretreatment in blood, expanded then contracted after pembrolizumab.

A few pembrolizumab responders had their TCRs sequenced. The CDR3 totals 16 residues. Trimming at V came to 6 bases and at J to 6 bases, leaving 11 bases not matched to a gene. CDR1 MDHEN and CDR2 SYDVKM come from the germline V gene. Generated by immunoSEQ multiplex PCR, the TCRdb table keeps only in-frame clones and is missing some. The sample shows approximately 25,000 clones, 83% of them seen only once. A word on this clone: Its antigen is unidentified.

This sample comprised peripheral blood, obtained 12 weeks after starting pembrolizumab. The source is an adult with mismatch repair-deficient cancer. The chain links TRBV28 to TRBJ2-1, with 10 bases matching TRBD2. The chain's CDR3 is CASRNLGLAEPNEQFF. The DNA of the CDR3 is TGTGCCAGCAGGAACCTCGGACTAGCGGAGCCCAATGAGCAGTTCTTC.